The rows below give T cell receptor beta chains drawn from one sample of a study of blood T cell repertoires in COVID-19. Libraries were prepared by immunoSEQ multiplex PCR; TCRdb keeps only in-frame clonotypes and omits some of them. The sample consists of roughly 76,000 clones, more than 90% of them appearing once. Sample: peripheral blood. Source of these receptors: a man aged 50 to 60 with acute or convalescent COVID-19. CDR3s include the opening cysteine and the closing phenylalanine or tryptophan. A D gene is named only where the DNA matches it firmly. Part of the rows lack a size; the others show once, few, many or a class for expanded clones.

d_call: TRBD1; j_call: TRBJ1-2; v_call: TRBV2; clone_size: .; cdr3_length: 14; cdr3_aa: CASRGNDRGYGYTF; cdr3_nt: TGTGCCAGCAGAGGAAATGACAGGGGCTATGGCTACACCTTC
d_call: .; j_call: TRBJ2-5; v_call: TRBV7-9; clone_size: .; cdr3_length: 16; cdr3_aa: CASSHPSKTVEETQYF; cdr3_nt: TGTGCCAGCAGCCACCCTAGCAAGACGGTAGAAGAGACCCAGTACTTC
d_call: .; j_call: TRBJ1-2; v_call: TRBV28; clone_size: .; cdr3_length: 11; cdr3_aa: CASSSNYGYTF; cdr3_nt: TGTGCCAGCAGCTCGAACTATGGCTACACCTTC
d_call: TRBD1; j_call: TRBJ1-1; v_call: TRBV5-8; clone_size: .; cdr3_length: 15; cdr3_aa: CASSIGQGTNTEAFF; cdr3_nt: TGTGCCAGCAGCATCGGACAGGGGACCAACACTGAAGCTTTCTTT
d_call: .; j_call: TRBJ1-3; v_call: TRBV29-1; clone_size: .; cdr3_length: 14; cdr3_aa: CSVDVRGGVDTIYF; cdr3_nt: TGCAGCGTTGATGTCCGGGGAGGTGTCGACACCATATATTTT
d_call: TRBD2; j_call: TRBJ2-3; v_call: TRBV3-1/TRBV3-2; clone_size: .; cdr3_length: 16; cdr3_aa: CASSQDYSGATDTQYF; cdr3_nt: TGTGCCAGCAGCCAAGACTACAGCGGGGCCACAGATACGCAGTATTTT
d_call: TRBD2; j_call: TRBJ2-7; v_call: TRBV4-1; clone_size: .; cdr3_length: 17; cdr3_aa: CASSRGLAGVLGGEQYF; cdr3_nt: TGCGCCAGCAGCCGAGGACTAGCGGGAGTTCTAGGTGGTGAGCAGTACTTC
d_call: .; j_call: TRBJ1-6; v_call: TRBV28; clone_size: once; cdr3_length: 13; cdr3_aa: CASTPTVYSPLHF; cdr3_nt: TGTGCCAGCACCCCGACAGTTTATTCACCCCTCCACTTT
d_call: TRBD2; j_call: TRBJ2-3; v_call: TRBV28; clone_size: .; cdr3_length: 14; cdr3_aa: CASSLILAGVTQYF; cdr3_nt: TGTGCCAGCAGTTTGATACTAGCGGGGGTTACGCAGTATTTT
d_call: .; j_call: TRBJ2-7; v_call: TRBV7-6; clone_size: .; cdr3_length: 14; cdr3_aa: CASSPPGVSNEQYF; cdr3_nt: TGTGCCAGCAGCCCCCCCGGGGTCAGCAACGAGCAGTACTTC
d_call: TRBD1; j_call: TRBJ2-7; v_call: TRBV6-5; clone_size: .; cdr3_length: 15; cdr3_aa: CASSREGTGFDEQYF; cdr3_nt: TGTGCCAGCAGCAGAGAGGGGACAGGGTTCGACGAGCAGTACTTC
d_call: .; j_call: TRBJ1-1; v_call: TRBV9; clone_size: once; cdr3_length: 13; cdr3_aa: CASSVGGIAEAFF; cdr3_nt: TGTGCCAGCAGCGTGGGGGGTATAGCTGAAGCTTTCTTT
d_call: .; j_call: TRBJ2-1; v_call: TRBV4-1; clone_size: once; cdr3_length: 16; cdr3_aa: CASSQDFERAANEQFF; cdr3_nt: TGCGCCAGCAGCCAAGATTTCGAGCGGGCGGCCAATGAGCAGTTCTTC
d_call: TRBD2; j_call: TRBJ2-2; v_call: TRBV9; clone_size: .; cdr3_length: 17; cdr3_aa: CASSDRTSGGHTGELFF; cdr3_nt: TGTGCCAGCAGCGATCGGACTAGCGGGGGGCACACCGGGGAGCTGTTTTTT
d_call: .; j_call: TRBJ2-1; v_call: TRBV11-2; clone_size: .; cdr3_length: 15; cdr3_aa: CASSLGLPTVKEQFF; cdr3_nt: TGTGCCAGCAGCTTAGGGTTGCCAACTGTCAAGGAGCAGTTCTTC
d_call: .; j_call: TRBJ2-3; v_call: TRBV7-2; clone_size: .; cdr3_length: 14; cdr3_aa: CASSPNLALDTQYF; cdr3_nt: TGTGCCAGCAGCCCAAATCTAGCGTTAGATACGCAGTATTTT
d_call: TRBD1; j_call: TRBJ2-7; v_call: TRBV19; clone_size: .; cdr3_length: 14; cdr3_aa: CASTETGKAFEQYF; cdr3_nt: TGTGCCAGTACCGAGACAGGGAAAGCATTCGAGCAGTACTTC
d_call: .; j_call: TRBJ2-7; v_call: TRBV28; clone_size: .; cdr3_length: 10; cdr3_aa: CASSRYEQYF; cdr3_nt: TGTGCCAGCAGCCGCTACGAGCAGTACTTC
d_call: .; j_call: TRBJ2-7; v_call: TRBV29-1; clone_size: .; cdr3_length: 11; cdr3_aa: CSVEVGGEQYF; cdr3_nt: TGCAGCGTTGAAGTAGGGGGCGAGCAGTACTTC
d_call: .; j_call: TRBJ1-2; v_call: TRBV6-5; clone_size: once; cdr3_length: 15; cdr3_aa: CASSLIAGLSYGYTF; cdr3_nt: TGTGCCAGCAGTTTGATAGCAGGACTCTCCTATGGCTACACCTTC
d_call: TRBD1; j_call: TRBJ2-1; v_call: TRBV7-9; clone_size: .; cdr3_length: 14; cdr3_aa: CASSLETGTDEQFF; cdr3_nt: TGTGCCAGCAGCTTAGAGACAGGGACCGATGAGCAGTTCTTC
d_call: TRBD1; j_call: TRBJ1-6; v_call: TRBV9; clone_size: .; cdr3_length: 15; cdr3_aa: CASSVGGTVNSPLHF; cdr3_nt: TGTGCCAGCAGCGTAGGTGGGACAGTTAATTCACCCCTCCACTTT
d_call: .; j_call: TRBJ1-5; v_call: TRBV24-1; clone_size: .; cdr3_length: 12; cdr3_aa: CATSDSFQPQHF; cdr3_nt: TGTGCCACCAGTGATTCATTTCAGCCCCAGCATTTT
d_call: .; j_call: TRBJ1-5; v_call: TRBV6-5; clone_size: .; cdr3_length: 15; cdr3_aa: CASSYVAGSNQPQHF; cdr3_nt: TGTGCCAGCAGTTACGTGGCAGGCAGCAATCAGCCCCAGCATTTT
d_call: .; j_call: TRBJ1-4; v_call: TRBV3-1/TRBV3-2; clone_size: .; cdr3_length: 15; cdr3_aa: CASSSTGATNEKLFF; cdr3_nt: TGTGCCAGCAGCTCCACAGGAGCAACTAATGAAAAACTGTTTTTT
d_call: TRBD2; j_call: TRBJ2-1; v_call: TRBV6-2/TRBV6-3; clone_size: .; cdr3_length: 21; cdr3_aa: CASSYTRGTRGWEGLYNEQFF; cdr3_nt: TGTGCCAGCAGTTACACGAGGGGGACTAGAGGTTGGGAGGGCCTATACAATGAGCAGTTCTTC
d_call: .; j_call: TRBJ1-2; v_call: TRBV12-3/TRBV12-4; clone_size: .; cdr3_length: 12; cdr3_aa: CASRVSVEGYTF; cdr3_nt: TGTGCCAGCAGGGTCAGCGTCGAAGGCTACACCTTC
d_call: .; j_call: TRBJ2-5; v_call: TRBV18; clone_size: .; cdr3_length: 15; cdr3_aa: CASSPRQGYQETQYF; cdr3_nt: TGTGCCAGCTCACCAAGGCAGGGGTACCAAGAGACCCAGTACTTC
d_call: TRBD2; j_call: TRBJ2-7; v_call: TRBV28; clone_size: .; cdr3_length: 17; cdr3_aa: CASSLPLGGGRAPEQYF; cdr3_nt: TGTGCCAGCAGTTTACCCCTAGGGGGCGGGAGGGCGCCCGAGCAGTACTTC
d_call: .; j_call: TRBJ1-1; v_call: TRBV18; clone_size: .; cdr3_length: 14; cdr3_aa: CASASGGAGAEAFF; cdr3_nt: TGTGCCAGCGCCTCGGGGGGGGCCGGTGCTGAAGCTTTCTTT
d_call: TRBD2; j_call: TRBJ2-1; v_call: TRBV9; clone_size: .; cdr3_length: 16; cdr3_aa: CASSTHGTSGNDEQFF; cdr3_nt: TGTGCCAGCAGCACCCACGGGACTAGCGGGAACGATGAGCAGTTCTTC
d_call: .; j_call: TRBJ1-5; v_call: TRBV12-3/TRBV12-4; clone_size: .; cdr3_length: 13; cdr3_aa: CASRFSDNQPQHF; cdr3_nt: TGTGCCAGCAGGTTCAGCGACAATCAGCCCCAGCATTTT
d_call: TRBD2; j_call: TRBJ2-1; v_call: TRBV7-6; clone_size: few; cdr3_length: 13; cdr3_aa: CASRAELADEQFF; cdr3_nt: TGTGCCAGCAGGGCGGAGCTAGCGGATGAGCAGTTCTTC
d_call: TRBD2; j_call: TRBJ2-3; v_call: TRBV7-2; clone_size: few; cdr3_length: 15; cdr3_aa: CASSLPSGSTDTQYF; cdr3_nt: TGTGCCAGCAGCTTACCTAGCGGTAGCACAGATACGCAGTATTTT
d_call: .; j_call: TRBJ2-3; v_call: TRBV1; clone_size: once; cdr3_length: 15; cdr3_aa: CTSSTGLPSTDTQYF; cdr3_nt: TGCACCAGCAGCACGGGACTCCCAAGCACAGATACGCAGTATTTT
d_call: TRBD1; j_call: TRBJ2-2; v_call: TRBV5-5; clone_size: .; cdr3_length: 15; cdr3_aa: CASSLQGAGTGELFF; cdr3_nt: TGTGCCAGCAGCTTACAGGGGGCGGGAACCGGGGAGCTGTTTTTT
d_call: .; j_call: TRBJ2-1; v_call: TRBV10-3; clone_size: .; cdr3_length: 14; cdr3_aa: CAISELRGQREQFF; cdr3_nt: TGTGCCATCAGTGAATTGAGGGGACAACGGGAGCAGTTCTTC
d_call: TRBD2; j_call: TRBJ2-1; v_call: TRBV4-1; clone_size: once; cdr3_length: 16; cdr3_aa: CASSQDQAGPYNEQFF; cdr3_nt: TGCGCCAGCAGCCAAGATCAAGCGGGACCCTACAATGAGCAGTTCTTC
d_call: .; j_call: TRBJ2-5; v_call: TRBV27; clone_size: .; cdr3_length: 14; cdr3_aa: CASSFLDTQETQYF; cdr3_nt: TGTGCCAGCAGCTTTTTAGACACGCAAGAGACCCAGTACTTC
d_call: .; j_call: TRBJ1-1; v_call: TRBV7-9; clone_size: .; cdr3_length: 14; cdr3_aa: CASSSPGVRPQAFF; cdr3_nt: TGTGCCAGCAGCTCCCCAGGGGTTCGACCCCAAGCTTTCTTT
d_call: TRBD1; j_call: TRBJ2-5; v_call: TRBV5-4; clone_size: .; cdr3_length: 13; cdr3_aa: CASSLGQGQTQYF; cdr3_nt: TGTGCCAGCAGCTTGGGACAGGGTCAGACCCAGTACTTC
d_call: TRBD1; j_call: TRBJ2-1; v_call: TRBV9; clone_size: .; cdr3_length: 14; cdr3_aa: CASSPGQGAYEQFF; cdr3_nt: TGTGCCAGCAGTCCGGGACAGGGGGCGTATGAGCAGTTCTTC
d_call: .; j_call: TRBJ2-3; v_call: TRBV18; clone_size: .; cdr3_length: 16; cdr3_aa: CASQTRGAGDTDTQYF; cdr3_nt: TGTGCCAGCCAAACCAGGGGCGCGGGGGACACAGATACGCAGTATTTT
d_call: .; j_call: TRBJ2-2; v_call: TRBV7-3; clone_size: .; cdr3_length: 13; cdr3_aa: CASSLKRTGELFF; cdr3_nt: TGTGCCAGCAGCTTAAAGCGGACCGGGGAGCTGTTTTTT
d_call: .; j_call: TRBJ2-1; v_call: TRBV7-3; clone_size: .; cdr3_length: 13; cdr3_aa: CASSLGLNNEQFF; cdr3_nt: TGTGCCAGCAGCTTAGGCTTAAACAATGAGCAGTTCTTC
d_call: .; j_call: TRBJ1-3; v_call: TRBV19; clone_size: .; cdr3_length: 15; cdr3_aa: CASTFPGASGNTIYF; cdr3_nt: TGTGCCAGTACTTTCCCAGGGGCCTCTGGAAACACCATATATTTT
d_call: .; j_call: TRBJ2-5; v_call: TRBV5-1; clone_size: .; cdr3_length: 15; cdr3_aa: CASSLEVPGRETQYF; cdr3_nt: TGCGCCAGCAGCTTGGAAGTCCCGGGTCGGGAGACCCAGTACTTC
d_call: TRBD1; j_call: TRBJ2-1; v_call: TRBV28; clone_size: .; cdr3_length: 16; cdr3_aa: CASSFAPDRGYNEQFF; cdr3_nt: TGTGCCAGCAGTTTCGCCCCGGACAGGGGGTATAATGAGCAGTTCTTC
d_call: TRBD2; j_call: TRBJ2-3; v_call: TRBV7-6; clone_size: .; cdr3_length: 15; cdr3_aa: CASSSRTSLTDTQYF; cdr3_nt: TGTGCCAGCAGCTCCCGGACTAGTTTAACAGATACGCAGTATTTT
d_call: .; j_call: TRBJ1-1; v_call: TRBV5-6; clone_size: .; cdr3_length: 13; cdr3_aa: CASSRDMNTEAFF; cdr3_nt: TGTGCCAGCAGCCGAGACATGAACACTGAAGCTTTCTTT
d_call: TRBD2; j_call: TRBJ2-3; v_call: TRBV5-1; clone_size: .; cdr3_length: 15; cdr3_aa: CASFPGLAGTDTQYF; cdr3_nt: TGCGCCAGCTTCCCGGGACTAGCGGGCACAGATACGCAGTATTTT
d_call: TRBD1; j_call: TRBJ1-2; v_call: TRBV3-1/TRBV3-2; clone_size: .; cdr3_length: 17; cdr3_aa: CASSQGGTGRGGYGYTF; cdr3_nt: TGTGCCAGCAGCCAAGGCGGGACAGGGCGAGGCGGCTATGGCTACACCTTC
d_call: TRBD2; j_call: TRBJ2-2; v_call: TRBV10-3; clone_size: .; cdr3_length: 15; cdr3_aa: CAIGKGLAGPGELFF; cdr3_nt: TGTGCCATCGGGAAGGGACTAGCGGGGCCCGGGGAGCTGTTTTTT
d_call: .; j_call: TRBJ1-6; v_call: TRBV7-2; clone_size: .; cdr3_length: 15; cdr3_aa: CASSLRGQKNSPLHF; cdr3_nt: TGTGCCAGCAGCTTACGGGGACAAAAAAATTCACCCCTCCACTTT